These 21 T cell receptor beta chains originate from one sample sequenced in a study of cytomegalovirus exposure and HLA in healthy donors. This table comes from immunoSEQ multiplex PCR, and its TCRdb copy is limited to in-frame clones, with some not included. The data contain tens of thousands of clones, 95% to 98% of them singletons. Sequencing input: PBMCs. The receptors come from a woman aged 18-35 years in good health and CMV-seropositive.

The chain is built from TRBV5-4 and TRBJ1-1; D possibly corresponds to TRBD1 (6 bases). Looked up from germline, CDR1 is SGHNT and CDR2 is YYREEE (reference sequence). The CDR3 sequence is 15 residues long. Trimming removed 7 bases from V and 0 bases from J, with 16 bases in between. CDR3 bases: TGTGCCAGCCGGAACAGGGAACAAATGAACACTGAAGCTTTCTTT. Translated: CASRNREQMNTEAFF.

The chain combines TRBV19 with TRBJ1-5, with 8 positions matching TRBD1. CDR3 length equals 15 residues. V was pared by 6 bases and J by 2 bases, with 6 bases of the junction left unmatched. Looked up from germline, CDR1 is LNHDA and CDR2 is SQIVND (reference sequence). The CDR3 protein is CASSPDRDGNQPQHF. CDR3 DNA sequence: TGTGCCAGTAGCCCGGACAGGGATGGCAATCAGCCCCAGCATTTT.

J is TRBJ2-7 and V is TRBV30; TRBD2 might be the D (6 bases). The CDR3 runs to 13 residues. The germline V and J ends were trimmed by 0 bases and 2 bases, with 8 bases remaining between them. Germline V gene sequence: CDR1 GTSNPN, CDR2 SVGIG (reference sequence). The chain's CDR3 is CAWSVRLAYEQYF. The CDR3, as DNA: TGTGCCTGGAGTGTAAGACTAGCCTACGAGCAGTACTTC.

V gene TRBV6-4 combines with J gene TRBJ2-1; possible D gene TRBD1, 6 bases. This CDR3 has 14 amino acids. V dropped 2 bases and J dropped 8 bases, with 13 bases sitting between them. The germline V gene encodes CDR1 MRHNA and CDR2 SNTAGT. The CDR3: CASSDATGSDEQFF. The CDR3 DNA is TGTGCCAGCAGTGACGCGACAGGTTCCGATGAGCAGTTCTTC.

This chain links TRBV19 with TRBJ2-1; 14 positions agree with TRBD2. The CDR3 sequence is 19 residues long. J gave up 0 bases and V 3 bases, and 7 bases lay outside the gene matches. Germline loops: CDR1 LNHDA, CDR2 SQIVND (reference sequence). The CDR3 loop reads CASSMGLAGENSSYNEQFF. CDR3 sequence (DNA): TGTGCCAGTAGTATGGGACTAGCGGGAGAGAATAGCTCCTACAATGAGCAGTTCTTC.

This chain connects TRBV14 to TRBJ2-3, with 10 bases aligning to TRBD2. V lost 4 bases to trimming and J lost 4 bases; unmatched junction nucleotides: 5. CDR1 and CDR2 from the germline V gene are SGHDN and FVKESK. The CDR3 runs to 15 residues. CDR3 in amino acids: CASSLGTSESDTQYF. The DNA for the CDR3 is TGTGCCAGCAGCCTCGGGACTAGCGAATCAGATACGCAGTATTTT.

The chain recombines TRBV28 with TRBJ2-7; D call uncertain. Trimming removed 5 bases from V and 4 bases from J, with 9 bases in between. CDR1 is MDHEN, CDR2 SYDVKM, per germline. The length of the CDR3 is 12 residues. The CDR3 DNA follows: TGTGCCAGCAGTCCCCGACTTTACGAGCAGTACTTC. Protein: CASSPRLYEQYF.

This sequence joins TRBV11-2 and TRBJ1-3; D call uncertain. Germline CDR1 SGHAT, CDR2 FQNNGV. Deletions cut 3 bases from V and 0 bases from J, with 3 bases between. The CDR3 sequence is 13 residues long. CDR3 region: CASSLSSGNTIYF. For the CDR3, the DNA is TGTGCCAGCAGCTTGAGCTCTGGAAACACCATATATTTT.

This chain uses TRBV6-1 with TRBJ2-1, with 15 bases matching TRBD2. CDR1 MNHNS and CDR2 SASEGT come from the germline V gene. The ends lost 1 base at V and 4 bases at J; junction bases unmatched: 11. The CDR3 extends over 20 amino acids. The CDR3 DNA reads as TGTGCCAGCAGTGAAGTCTCCGGGACTAGCGGGAGGACCTTATACAATGAGCAGTTCTTC. Translating it yields CASSEVSGTSGRTLYNEQFF.

V and J are TRBV6-1 and TRBJ1-1, with TRBD1 matching 8 bases. Germline lookup yields CDR1 MNHNS and CDR2 SASEGT. CDR3 length equals 13 residues. V was clipped by 7 bases and J by 2 bases; unmatched bases: 3. CDR3 sequence reads: CASTDRGNTEAFF. Here the CDR3 DNA reads TGTGCCAGCACAGACAGGGGAAACACTGAAGCTTTCTTT.

This rearrangement joins TRBV30 to TRBJ2-1; maybe TRBD2 (5 bases). CDR3 length: 13 residues. V lost 2 bases, J lost 8 bases, and 13 bases lay in between. Germline CDR1 and CDR2: GTSNPN and SVGIG (reference sequence). As DNA, the CDR3 is TGTGCCTGGAGTTTACTAGTGTGGGATGAGCAGTTCTTC. Translation gives CAWSLLVWDEQFF.

This clone was observed a single time. The chain employs TRBV30 and TRBJ1-2, with D possibly matching TRBD1 (6 bases). The CDR3 sequence is 16 residues long. Trimming stripped 4 bases from V and 0 bases from J, with 18 bases between. Germline V CDR1 and CDR2: GTSNPN, SVGIG (reference sequence). The CDR3 coding sequence is TGTGCCTGGACTGCCCCCACTACAGGGACTAACTATGGCTACACCTTC. This codes for CAWTAPTTGTNYGYTF.

The chain joins TRBV5-6 to TRBJ2-7; 7 bases map to TRBD1. The CDR3 loop spans 14 amino acids. Trimming removed 5 bases from V and 2 bases from J; junction bases left unmatched: 7. Germline assignment: CDR1 SGHDT and CDR2 YYEEEE. The CDR3: CASSYQTGPYEQYF. In DNA, the CDR3 is TGTGCCAGCAGTTACCAGACAGGGCCCTACGAGCAGTACTTC. The entire variable domain, with the rest obtained from reference TRBV5-6 and TRBJ2-7, is as follows: DAGVTQSPTHLIKTRGQQVTLRCSPKSGHDTVSWYQQALGQGPQFIFQYYEEEERQRGNFPDRFSGHQFPNYSSELNVNALLLGDSALYLCASSYQTGPYEQYFGPGTRLTVT.

V is TRBV9 and J is TRBJ2-7, with TRBD1 identical over 9 bases. The CDR3 is 14 residues long. Germline CDR1 and CDR2: SGDLS and YYNGEE. V gave up 1 base and J gave up 7 bases; unmatched junction bases: 6. DNA for the CDR3: TGTGCCAGCAGCGTAACAGGGGGCTGGGGAGAGCAGTACTTC. Protein product: CASSVTGGWGEQYF.

DNA for the CDR3: TGTGCCTGGAGTCTCGGGGGGAAAAATGAGCAGTTCTTC. Residues: CAWSLGGKNEQFF. The rearrangement links TRBV30 to TRBJ2-1; 7 positions match TRBD2. The CDR3 sequence is 13 residues long. Germline V gives CDR1 GTSNPN, CDR2 SVGIG (reference sequence). V dropped 2 bases and J dropped 7; count of bases not matched to a gene: 5.

J is TRBJ1-2 and V is TRBV5-4, with D maybe TRBD1 (6 bases). The germline V gene has CDR1 SGHNT and CDR2 YYREEE (reference sequence). This CDR3 has 14 residues. V lost 2 bases and J lost 3, with 11 bases in between. CDR3 residues: CASSFGTQDYGYTF. In DNA form, the CDR3 reads TGTGCCAGCAGCTTCGGGACACAAGACTATGGCTACACCTTC. Combining the CDR3 with reference TRBV5-4 and TRBJ1-2 gives the whole variable domain ETGVTQSPTHLIKTRGQQVTLRCSSQSGHNTVSWYQQALGQGPQFIFQYYREEENGRGNFPPRFSGLQFPNYSSELNVNALELDDSALYLCASSFGTQDYGYTFGSGTRLTVV.

The chain recombines TRBV5-1 with TRBJ2-1, with 7 nucleotides matching TRBD2. The junction had 11 bases not matched to a gene; V was cut back by 4 bases and J by 4 bases. This CDR3 is 16 amino acids long. The germline CDR1 and CDR2 sequences are SGHRS and YFSETQ. The CDR3 loop is CASSTNAASGYNEQFF. The DNA for the CDR3 is TGCGCCAGCAGCACGAACGCGGCTAGCGGTTACAATGAGCAGTTCTTC.

This chain joins TRBV6-1 and TRBJ2-5, with a tentative D call TRBD2 (6 bases). CDR1 MNHNS and CDR2 SASEGT come from the germline V gene. The CDR3 has 15 amino acids. Trimming took off 2 bases at V and 4 bases at J, with 14 bases between the two ends. CDR3 in amino acids: CASSETGEPGETQYF. CDR3 in DNA: TGTGCCAGCAGTGAAACGGGGGAGCCAGGAGAGACCCAGTACTTC.

The chain uses TRBV7-3 and TRBJ2-3, with 11 bases matching TRBD2. The length of the CDR3 is 16 residues. The trim removed 6 bases at V and 0 bases at J, leaving 5 bases unmatched. Per germline, CDR1 SGHTA and CDR2 FQGTGA. The CDR3 DNA reads as TGTGCCAGCAGACCGACTAGCGGGAAGAGCACAGATACGCAGTATTTT. It encodes CASRPTSGKSTDTQYF.

In its sample, this clone was seen a few times. The rearrangement links TRBV6-5 to TRBJ2-2; D perhaps matches TRBD1 (6 bases). Trimming took off 4 bases at V and 1 base at J, with 10 bases between the two ends. Germline-derived CDR1 and CDR2 are MNHEY and SVGAGI. This CDR3 has 15 amino acids. The CDR3 sequence is CASSSRTENTGELFF. The CDR3 DNA follows: TGTGCCAGCAGTTCCCGGACAGAGAACACCGGGGAGCTGTTTTTT.

The genes are TRBV28 and TRBJ2-5; tentative D call: TRBD2 (5 bases). This CDR3 spans 14 amino acids. Trimming took 6 bases from V and 1 from J, leaving 12 bases between them. Germline lookup yields CDR1 MDHEN and CDR2 SYDVKM. CDR3 bases: TGTGCCAGCAGCATGGACGGGATCCAAGAGACCCAGTACTTC. Its translation: CASSMDGIQETQYF.